Shown below are 20 T cell receptor beta chains from a single sample sequenced in a study of follicular helper T cells after annual influenza vaccination. Repertoires were generated with immunoSEQ multiplex PCR, while TCRdb's copy carries only in-frame clones and drops some. This table has about 11,000 clones, over 75% appearing once. Sequencing used CXCR5- memory CD4+ T cells sorted from blood, obtained 6 weeks after influenza vaccination. The source is an adult who received the influenza vaccine.

J is TRBJ2-1 and V is TRBV4-3; 7 bases are a match to TRBD2. With V trimmed by 4 bases and J by 6 bases, 18 bases remained unmatched. CDR1 LGHNA and CDR2 YSLEER come from the germline V gene. This CDR3 contains 18 residues. The DNA for the CDR3 is TGCGCCAGCAGCCCCGCCGGTACTAGCGATCGGAGTAGCAATGAGCAGTTCTTC. Residues: CASSPAGTSDRSSNEQFF.

This sequence joins TRBV19 and TRBJ1-5, with 11 positions matching TRBD1. CDR3 length equals 17 residues. Germline CDR1 is LNHDA and CDR2 is SQIVND (reference sequence). V lost 4 bases to trimming and J lost 4 bases; unmatched junction nucleotides: 9. The CDR3 spells CASSKPPGTGGNQPQHF. The CDR3 nucleotides read TGTGCCAGTAGTAAACCACCCGGGACAGGGGGTAATCAGCCCCAGCATTTT.

This chain uses TRBV14 with TRBJ1-4, with D maybe TRBD1 (6 bases). The CDR3 is made up of 12 amino acids. Germline CDR1 reads SGHDN; CDR2 reads FVKESK. With 4 bases removed from V and 11 bases from J, the gap between germline ends came to 11 bases. In nucleotides, the CDR3 is TGTGCCAGCAGCCTATACAGGGAGAAACTGTTTTTT. Translation gives CASSLYREKLFF.

The genes are TRBV29-1 and TRBJ1-1; no reliable D call. V lost 6 bases, J lost 4 bases, and 12 bases lay in between. Germline assignment: CDR1 SQVTM and CDR2 ANQGSEA. This CDR3 spans 12 amino acids. CDR3 DNA: TGCAGCGTGAATGGTCCCAGCACTGAAGCTTTCTTT. Residues: CSVNGPSTEAFF.

The CDR3 nucleotides are TGTGCCAGCAGTGGTAAGCCGGGATTAGTAGGCTACACCTTC. It translates to CASSGKPGLVGYTF. This chain links TRBV6-1 with TRBJ1-2; D remains unclear. The CDR3 has 14 residues. Trimming shortened V by 4 bases and J by 8 bases, and 17 bases separated the two germline ends. Per the germline V gene, CDR1 is MNHNS and CDR2 is SASEGT.

The chain carries TRBV5-1 and TRBJ2-1; D perhaps matches TRBD2 (7 bases). V lost 4 bases to trimming and J lost 6 bases, with 20 bases between them. The CDR3 runs 16 residues. The germline CDR1 and CDR2 sequences are SGHRS and YFSETQ. CDR3 sequence reads: CASSPGGGTLGNEQFF. The CDR3 DNA follows: TGCGCCAGCAGCCCGGGGGGTGGGACATTAGGCAATGAGCAGTTCTTC.

The rearrangement uses TRBV7-9 and TRBJ1-1, with no clear D. CDR1 is SEHNR, CDR2 FQNEAQ, per germline (reference sequence). Trimming removed 2 bases at V and 1 base at J, with 11 bases between. This CDR3 has 15 residues. CDR3 nucleotide sequence: TGTGCCAGCAGCTTATTGGCAGAAAAGAACACTGAAGCTTTCTTT. This sequence encodes CASSLLAEKNTEAFF.

This clone has a single count. This chain links TRBV7-8 with TRBJ2-5; 9 bases map to TRBD2. Germline trimming cut 5 bases from V and 4 bases from J; bases unmatched to any gene: 5. CDR3 length: 14 amino acids. Germline V lookup: CDR1 SGHVS, CDR2 FQNEAQ. This chain's CDR3 is CASSEGLARETQYF. The CDR3 nucleotides are TGTGCCAGCAGCGAGGGACTAGCCAGAGAGACCCAGTACTTC.

This sequence joins TRBV28 and TRBJ1-6; D unclear. Germline CDR1 and CDR2: MDHEN and SYDVKM. The V and J ends lost 7 bases and 5 bases respectively, with 9 bases between them. CDR3 size: 13 residues. CDR3 sequence: CASNPANNSPLHF. The CDR3 nucleotides are TGTGCCAGCAATCCAGCCAATAATTCACCCCTCCACTTT.

The V and J genes are TRBV7-9 and TRBJ2-7; D possibly matches TRBD1 or TRBD2 (5 bases each). Germline V gene data show CDR1 as SEHNR and CDR2 as FQNEAQ (reference sequence). The CDR3 contains 13 residues. V lost 3 bases, J lost 4 bases, and 10 bases lay in between. CDR3 in amino acids: CASSLRGEYEQYF. The CDR3 DNA sequence: TGTGCCAGCAGCTTGAGGGGTGAATACGAGCAGTACTTC.

This chain links TRBV5-1 with TRBJ2-5; no reliable D call. Germline V gene lookup returns CDR1 SGHRS and CDR2 YFSETQ. Trimming took 3 bases from V and 2 from J, leaving 5 bases between them. The CDR3 is made up of 12 amino acids. CDR3 nucleotide sequence: TGCGCCAGCAGCTATTTACAAGAGACCCAGTACTTC. Its protein product is CASSYLQETQYF.

The chain employs TRBV2 and TRBJ1-5; possible D gene TRBD1, 6 bases. The CDR3 contains 15 residues. Germline CDR1 is SNHLY and CDR2 is FYNNEI. Trimming removed 1 base at V and 7 bases at J, with 14 bases between. The CDR3 nucleotides read TGTGCCAGCAGTGAAGGTTCGGGGGCCTGGCAGCCCCAGCATTTT. Translation: CASSEGSGAWQPQHF.

The gene calls are TRBV4-1 and TRBJ1-5, with a tentative D call TRBD1 (5 bases). V shed 6 bases and J shed 2 bases, with 17 bases lying between them. The CDR3 spans 16 residues. Germline CDR1 is MGHRA and CDR2 is YSYEKL. DNA for the CDR3: TGCGCCAGCAGTGTCCCGACAGCTTCGGGCAATCAGCCCCAGCATTTT. Protein sequence: CASSVPTASGNQPQHF.

The table lists this clone with a count of one. J is TRBJ2-5 and V is TRBV5-5, with TRBD2 matching 12 bases. The J segment lost 5 bases and the V segment lost 4 bases, leaving 6 bases of the junction unmatched. The CDR3 has 15 amino acids. Germline CDR1 SGHKS, CDR2 YYEKEE (reference sequence). The CDR3: CASSQGGTSGETQYF. In DNA form, the CDR3 reads TGTGCCAGCAGCCAAGGGGGGACTAGCGGGGAGACCCAGTACTTC. The full variable domain, in which reference TRBV5-5 and TRBJ2-5 provide the parts outside the CDR3, is DAGVTQSPTHLIKTRGQQVTLRCSPISGHKSVSWYQQVLGQGPQFIFQYYEKEERGRGNFPDRFSARQFPNYSSELNVNALLLGDSALYLCASSQGGTSGETQYFGPGTRLLVL.

V gene TRBV10-3 combines with J gene TRBJ2-5; 8 positions match TRBD2. The ends lost 3 bases at V and 5 bases at J; junction bases unmatched: 8. The CDR3 has 15 residues. In germline, CDR1 is ENHRY, CDR2 SYGVKD. The CDR3 protein is CAISEVLAAGETQYF. The CDR3 DNA is TGTGCCATCAGTGAAGTACTAGCGGCGGGGGAGACCCAGTACTTC.

The gene calls are TRBV7-9 and TRBJ2-1; D is uncertain. This CDR3 is built from 13 residues. The germline CDR1 and CDR2 sequences are SEHNR and FQNEAQ (reference sequence). The ends were cut back, 1 base at V and 10 bases at J, with 11 bases in the middle. The CDR3 protein is CASSLGLGEEQFF. The CDR3 region has the DNA TGTGCCAGCAGCTTAGGGTTGGGTGAGGAGCAGTTCTTC.

V gene TRBV11-1 combines with J gene TRBJ2-3, with D possibly TRBD2 on 5 matching bases. This CDR3 is built from 17 residues. Germline V gives CDR1 SGHAT, CDR2 FQDESV (reference sequence). The ends were cut back, 6 bases at V and 3 bases at J, with 22 bases in the middle. CDR3 sequence reads: CASRGSGRSSYTDTQYF. The CDR3, as DNA: TGTGCCAGCAGAGGGAGCGGCCGAAGTTCCTATACAGATACGCAGTATTTT.

This clone was counted a single time. The CDR3 bases are TGTGCCAGCTCACCGGTTGATAGGGGGAACACTGAAGCTTTCTTT. This codes for CASSPVDRGNTEAFF. The chain links TRBV18 to TRBJ1-1; a possible D gene is TRBD1 (5 bases). The CDR3 is made up of 15 amino acids. Trimming stripped 3 bases from V and 1 base from J, with 12 bases between. The germline V gene encodes CDR1 KGHSH and CDR2 LQKENI.

Only a few counts were recorded for this clone. The CDR3 DNA sequence: TGTGCCAGCAGTGACTCCGCCGGGCAGCCCCAGCATTTT. Its protein is CASSDSAGQPQHF. The rearrangement uses TRBV6-4 and TRBJ1-5; D remains unclear. CDR1 is MRHNA, CDR2 SNTAGT, per germline. The CDR3 contains 13 residues. The germline V and J ends were trimmed by 0 bases and 7 bases, with 7 bases remaining between them.

The gene calls are TRBV15 and TRBJ2-7; TRBD1 matches at 7 bases. The trim removed 0 bases at V and 7 bases at J, leaving 15 bases unmatched. Looked up from germline, CDR1 is LNHNV and CDR2 is YYDKDF (reference sequence). The CDR3 is 17 amino acids. The chain's CDR3 is CATSRDPGQFTLGEQYF. Written as DNA, the CDR3 is TGTGCCACCAGCAGAGACCCGGGACAGTTCACCCTGGGAGAGCAGTACTTC.